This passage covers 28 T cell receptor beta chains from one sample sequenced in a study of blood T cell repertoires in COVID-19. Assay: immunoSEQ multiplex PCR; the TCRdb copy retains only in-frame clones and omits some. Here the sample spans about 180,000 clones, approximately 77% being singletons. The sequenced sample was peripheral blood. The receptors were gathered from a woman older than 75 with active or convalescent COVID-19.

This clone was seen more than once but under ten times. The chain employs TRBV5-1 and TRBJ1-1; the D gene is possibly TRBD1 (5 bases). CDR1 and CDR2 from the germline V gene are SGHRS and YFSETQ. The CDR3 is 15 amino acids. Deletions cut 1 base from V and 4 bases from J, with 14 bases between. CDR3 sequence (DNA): TGCGCCAGCAGCTTGTCCCAGGGTGTGAGCACTGAAGCTTTCTTT. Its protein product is CASSLSQGVSTEAFF.

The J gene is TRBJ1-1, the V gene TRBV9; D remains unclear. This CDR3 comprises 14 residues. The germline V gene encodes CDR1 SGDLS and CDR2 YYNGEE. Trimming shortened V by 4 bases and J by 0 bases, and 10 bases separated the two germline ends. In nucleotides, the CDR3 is TGTGCCAGCAGCCCGGCGGTTATGAACACTGAAGCTTTCTTT. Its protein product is CASSPAVMNTEAFF.

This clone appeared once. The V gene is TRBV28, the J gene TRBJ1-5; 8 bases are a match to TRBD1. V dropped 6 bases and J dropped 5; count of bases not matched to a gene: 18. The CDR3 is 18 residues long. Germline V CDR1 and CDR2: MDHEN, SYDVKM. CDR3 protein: CASSITGTGVREDQPQHF. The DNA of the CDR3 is TGTGCCAGCAGCATCACCGGGACAGGAGTTCGTGAGGATCAGCCCCAGCATTTT.

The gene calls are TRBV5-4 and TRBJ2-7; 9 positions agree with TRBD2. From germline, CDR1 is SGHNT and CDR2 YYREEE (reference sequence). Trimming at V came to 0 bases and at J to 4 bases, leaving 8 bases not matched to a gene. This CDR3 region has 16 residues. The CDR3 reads CASSLGGSGSSYEQYF. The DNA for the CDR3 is TGTGCCAGCAGCTTGGGCGGTAGCGGGAGTTCTTACGAGCAGTACTTC.

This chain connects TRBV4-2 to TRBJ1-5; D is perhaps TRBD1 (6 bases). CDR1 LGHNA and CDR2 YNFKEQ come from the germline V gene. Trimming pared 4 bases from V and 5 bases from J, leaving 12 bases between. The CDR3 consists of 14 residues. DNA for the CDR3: TGTGCCAGCAGCCCAAGGGAGGGGGATCAGCCCCAGCATTTT. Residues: CASSPREGDQPQHF.

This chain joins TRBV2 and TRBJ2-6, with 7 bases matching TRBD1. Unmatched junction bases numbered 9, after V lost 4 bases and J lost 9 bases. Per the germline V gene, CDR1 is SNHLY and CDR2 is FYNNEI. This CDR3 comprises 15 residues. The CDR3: CASSAKGALLNVLTF. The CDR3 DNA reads TGTGCCAGCAGTGCGAAGGGGGCCCTACTCAACGTCCTGACTTTC.

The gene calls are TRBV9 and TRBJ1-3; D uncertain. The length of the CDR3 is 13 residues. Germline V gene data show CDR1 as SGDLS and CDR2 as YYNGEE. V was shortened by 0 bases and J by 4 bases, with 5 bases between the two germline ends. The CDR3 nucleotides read TGTGCCAGCAGCGTAGGTCTGGGAAACACCATATATTTT. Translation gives CASSVGLGNTIYF.

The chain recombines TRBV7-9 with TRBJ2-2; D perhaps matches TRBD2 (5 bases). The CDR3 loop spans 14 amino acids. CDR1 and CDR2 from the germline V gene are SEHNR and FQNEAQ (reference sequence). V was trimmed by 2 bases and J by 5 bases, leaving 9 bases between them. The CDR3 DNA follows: TGTGCCAGCAGCTTACGGAGAGGGACCGGGGAGCTGTTTTTT. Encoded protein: CASSLRRGTGELFF.

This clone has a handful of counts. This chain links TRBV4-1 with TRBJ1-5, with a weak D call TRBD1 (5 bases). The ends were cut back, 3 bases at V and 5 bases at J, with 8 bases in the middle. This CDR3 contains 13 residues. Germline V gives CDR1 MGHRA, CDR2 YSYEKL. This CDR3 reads CASSQTVDQPQHF. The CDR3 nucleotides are TGCGCCAGCAGCCAGACAGTTGATCAGCCCCAGCATTTT.

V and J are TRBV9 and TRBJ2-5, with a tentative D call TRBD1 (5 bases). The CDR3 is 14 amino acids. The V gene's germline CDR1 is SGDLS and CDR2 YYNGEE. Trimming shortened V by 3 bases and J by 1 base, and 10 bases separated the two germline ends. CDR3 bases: TGTGCCAGCAGCGCGGACACAACCCAAGAGACCCAGTACTTC. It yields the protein CASSADTTQETQYF.

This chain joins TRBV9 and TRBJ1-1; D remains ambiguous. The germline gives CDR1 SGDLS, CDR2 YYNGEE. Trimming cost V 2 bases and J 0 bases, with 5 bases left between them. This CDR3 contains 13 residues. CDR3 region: CASSVGMNTEAFF. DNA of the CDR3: TGTGCCAGCAGCGTTGGCATGAACACTGAAGCTTTCTTT.

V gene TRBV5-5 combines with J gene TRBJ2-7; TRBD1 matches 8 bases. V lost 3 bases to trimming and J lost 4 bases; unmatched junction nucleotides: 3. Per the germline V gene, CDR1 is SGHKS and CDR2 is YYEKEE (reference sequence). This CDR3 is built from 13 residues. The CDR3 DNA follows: TGTGCCAGCAGCTCGGGACAGGAGTACGAGCAGTACTTC. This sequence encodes CASSSGQEYEQYF.

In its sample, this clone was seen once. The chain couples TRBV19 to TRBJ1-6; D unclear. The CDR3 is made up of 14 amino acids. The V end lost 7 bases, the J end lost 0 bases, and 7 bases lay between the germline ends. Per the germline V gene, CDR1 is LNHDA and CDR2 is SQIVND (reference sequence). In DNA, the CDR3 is TGTGCCAGTACCGGGAGCTCCTATAATTCACCCCTCCACTTT. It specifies CASTGSSYNSPLHF.

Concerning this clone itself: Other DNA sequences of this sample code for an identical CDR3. The CDR3 nucleotides read TGTGCCAGCAGCAGGACGGGACAGGGAAGCTCCTATAATTCACCCCTCCACTTT. Translation gives CASSRTGQGSSYNSPLHF. The rearrangement links TRBV7-3 to TRBJ1-6; TRBD1 matches at 9 bases. Germline V CDR1 and CDR2: SGHTA, FQGTGA. V trimming: 5 bases; J trimming: 0 bases; junction bases outside the gene matches: 8. This CDR3 comprises 18 residues.

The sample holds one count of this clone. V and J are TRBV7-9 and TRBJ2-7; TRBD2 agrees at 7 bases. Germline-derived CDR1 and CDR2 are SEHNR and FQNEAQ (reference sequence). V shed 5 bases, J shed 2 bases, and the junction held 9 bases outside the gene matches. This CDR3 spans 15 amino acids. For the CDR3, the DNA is TGTGCCAGCAGCCCGCGGCCCAGCGGGGCCTACGAGCAGTACTTC. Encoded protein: CASSPRPSGAYEQYF.

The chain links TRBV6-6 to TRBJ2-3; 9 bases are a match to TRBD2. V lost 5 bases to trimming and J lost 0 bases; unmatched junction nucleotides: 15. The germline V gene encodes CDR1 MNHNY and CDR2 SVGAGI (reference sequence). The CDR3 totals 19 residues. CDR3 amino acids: CASSPASSGSSSSTDTQYF. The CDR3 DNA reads TGTGCCAGCAGTCCCGCGAGTAGCGGGAGCTCCTCTAGCACAGATACGCAGTATTTT.

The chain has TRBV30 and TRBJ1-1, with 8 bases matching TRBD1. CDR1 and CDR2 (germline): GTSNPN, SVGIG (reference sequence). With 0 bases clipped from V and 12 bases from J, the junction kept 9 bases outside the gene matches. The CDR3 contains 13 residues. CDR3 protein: CAWSVRTGSTTFF. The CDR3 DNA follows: TGTGCCTGGAGTGTTAGGACAGGGTCGACAACTTTCTTT.

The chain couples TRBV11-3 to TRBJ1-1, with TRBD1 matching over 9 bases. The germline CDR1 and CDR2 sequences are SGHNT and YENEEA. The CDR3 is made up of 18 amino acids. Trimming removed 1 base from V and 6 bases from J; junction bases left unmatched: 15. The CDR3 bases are TGTGCCAGCAGCTTAGTGGACAGGGGACCTCATCGACTCCCTGAAGCTTTCTTT. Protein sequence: CASSLVDRGPHRLPEAFF.

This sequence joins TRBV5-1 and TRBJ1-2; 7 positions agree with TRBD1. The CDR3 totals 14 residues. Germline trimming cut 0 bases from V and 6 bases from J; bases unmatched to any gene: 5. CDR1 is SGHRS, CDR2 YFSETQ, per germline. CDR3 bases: TGCGCCAGCAGCTTGGATGTGACAGGGAATGGCTACACCTTC. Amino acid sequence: CASSLDVTGNGYTF.

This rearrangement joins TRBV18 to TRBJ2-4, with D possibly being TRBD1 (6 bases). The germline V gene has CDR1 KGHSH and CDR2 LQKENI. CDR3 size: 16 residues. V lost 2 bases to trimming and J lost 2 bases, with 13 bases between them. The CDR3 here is CASSPTGSGTKNIQYF. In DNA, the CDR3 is TGTGCCAGCTCACCAACAGGGAGTGGAACCAAAAACATTCAGTACTTC. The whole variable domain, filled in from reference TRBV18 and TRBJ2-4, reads NAGVMQNPRHLVRRRGQEARLRCSPMKGHSHVYWYRQLPEEGLKFMVYLQKENIIDESGMPKERFSAEFPKEGPSILRIQQVVRGDSAAYFCASSPTGSGTKNIQYFGAGTRLSVL.

CDR3 sequence (DNA): TGCGCCAGCAGCCAAAAACATCGACAGCTTAATCAGCCCCAGCATTTT. Its protein product is CASSQKHRQLNQPQHF. The chain recombines TRBV4-1 with TRBJ1-5; maybe TRBD1 (5 bases). V was shortened by 2 bases and J by 4 bases, with 15 bases between the two germline ends. The CDR3 runs 16 residues. CDR1 and CDR2 from the germline V gene are MGHRA and YSYEKL.

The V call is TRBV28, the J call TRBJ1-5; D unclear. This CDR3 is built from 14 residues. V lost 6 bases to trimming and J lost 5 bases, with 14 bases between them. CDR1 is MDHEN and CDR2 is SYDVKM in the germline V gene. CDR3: CASRQQPAHQPQHF. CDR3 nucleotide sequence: TGTGCCAGCAGGCAACAGCCGGCCCATCAGCCCCAGCATTTT.

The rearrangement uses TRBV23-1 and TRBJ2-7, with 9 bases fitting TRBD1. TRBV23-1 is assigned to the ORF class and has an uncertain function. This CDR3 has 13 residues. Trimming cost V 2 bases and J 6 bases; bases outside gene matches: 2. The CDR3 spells CASSQGTGCEQYF. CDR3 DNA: TGCGCCAGCAGTCAAGGGACAGGGTGCGAGCAGTACTTC.

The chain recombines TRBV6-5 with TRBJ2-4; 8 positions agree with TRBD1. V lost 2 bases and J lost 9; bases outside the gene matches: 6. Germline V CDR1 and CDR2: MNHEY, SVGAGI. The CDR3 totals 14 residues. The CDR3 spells CASSYPGQGAIQYF. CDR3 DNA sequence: TGTGCCAGCAGTTACCCCGGACAGGGAGCCATTCAGTACTTC.

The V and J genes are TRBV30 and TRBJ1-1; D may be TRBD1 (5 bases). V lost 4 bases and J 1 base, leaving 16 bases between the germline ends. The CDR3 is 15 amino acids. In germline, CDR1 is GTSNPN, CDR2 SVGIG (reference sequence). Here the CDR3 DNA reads TGTGCCTGGACCTCGAAAGGGGTAGAGAACACTGAAGCTTTCTTT. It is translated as CAWTSKGVENTEAFF.

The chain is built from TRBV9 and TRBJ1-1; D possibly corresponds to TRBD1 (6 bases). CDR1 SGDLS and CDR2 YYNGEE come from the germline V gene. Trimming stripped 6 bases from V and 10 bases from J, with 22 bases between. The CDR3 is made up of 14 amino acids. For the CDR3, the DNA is TGTGCCAGCACCCAGAGGGAGGGGGGGGCCCCAGCTTTCTTT. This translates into CASTQREGGAPAFF.

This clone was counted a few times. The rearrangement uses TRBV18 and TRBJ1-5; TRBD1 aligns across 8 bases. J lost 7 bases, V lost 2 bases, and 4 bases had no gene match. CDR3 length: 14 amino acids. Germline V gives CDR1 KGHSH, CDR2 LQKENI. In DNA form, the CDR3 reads TGTGCCAGCTCACCAACGACAGGGGACCAGCCCCAGCATTTT. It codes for CASSPTTGDQPQHF.

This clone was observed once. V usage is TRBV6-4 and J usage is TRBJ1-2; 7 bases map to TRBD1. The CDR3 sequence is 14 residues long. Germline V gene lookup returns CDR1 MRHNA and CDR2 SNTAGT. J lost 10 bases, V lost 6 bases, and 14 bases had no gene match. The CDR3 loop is CASRTGQKASLYTF. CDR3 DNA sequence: TGTGCCAGCAGGACGGGACAGAAGGCATCCCTCTACACCTTC.